The following is a TCR beta chain sequence with its context. Its specificity is unknown. The source of the sample is a study of TIL therapy for anti-PD-1-resistant metastatic lung cancer. Study information: Tumors had a median PD-L1 proportion score of 4.5% to 7%. Half of patients were current or former smokers. Broader study findings: This highly selected cohort may not generalize to typical lung cancer patients.

This CDR3 comprises 16 residues. Per the germline V gene, CDR1 is LNHDA and CDR2 is SQIVND (reference sequence). V lost 5 bases, J lost 3 bases, and 8 bases stayed unmatched. This was the immunoSEQ v3 assay. Sequencing depth was approximately 2 million read pairs for survey level, roughly 4.5-6 million for deep. Generated by immunoSEQ multiplex PCR, the TCRdb table keeps only in-frame clones and is missing some. This sample yields approximately 45,000 clones, of which 70% to 80% are seen a single time; around 15% belongs to the top ten. Described time point: pre-treatment sample, taken before nivolumab and TIL therapy.

The receptor was isolated from a man in his 70s with non-small cell lung cancer. The chain has TRBV19 and TRBJ2-7, with TRBD2 matching over 12 bases. This specimen was blood, taken at baseline. The CDR3 DNA reads as TGTGCCAGTAGTCCCCAAGGGGGACTAGCGGGCTACGAGCAGTACTTC. This gives the protein CASSPQGGLAGYEQYF.